This T cell receptor (beta chain) was identified in a study of blood T cell repertoires in COVID-19. Study-wide context: The analysed material was cDNA or gDNA that came from T cells, B-cell-depleted T cells, or PBMCs.

TCRdb keeps only in-frame clones here, not all; method: immunoSEQ multiplex PCR. The table includes roughly 460,000 clones, roughly 89% detected once. The TCR comes from a man younger than 35 with COVID-19, enrolled during active disease. The sample consisted of peripheral blood.

The CDR3 DNA reads as TGTGCCAGCAGCCAATCGGGGCGCCTGACTAGGCTGTTTTTT. Translated, it gives CASSQSGRLTRLFF. The chain couples TRBV14 to TRBJ1-4; possible D gene TRBD1, 5 bases. Germline assignment: CDR1 SGHDN and CDR2 FVKESK. The CDR3 has 14 residues. Trimming took off 2 bases at V and 14 bases at J, with 18 bases between the two ends.